The 14 T cell receptor beta chains given below trace back to one sample, sequenced in a study of read filtering for tumor transcriptome and immune sequencing. The library was built from roughly 400 ng RNA with molecular barcoded adaptors for alpha/delta and beta/gamma chains. Each CDR3 protein is one row after TCRdb ran MiXCR on the reads. Of 30,000 to 40,000 distinct CDR3 sequences in the sample, roughly 12% were seen once. Sequenced input: a population of CD138-negative cells sorted from bone marrow. These receptors originate from a donor aged 40 or older with multiple myeloma.

This clonotype was seen many times. The rearrangement joins TRBV20-1 to TRBJ1-1; 7 positions agree with TRBD1. Trimming at V came to 1 base and at J to 9 bases, leaving 8 bases not matched to a gene. The CDR3 loop spans 13 amino acids. The germline CDR1 and CDR2 sequences are DFQATT and SNEGSKA (reference sequence). The CDR3 sequence is CSARAGPDRQAFF. The CDR3 coding sequence is TGCAGTGCTAGAGCCGGCCCGGACAGGCAAGCTTTCTTT.

In its sample, this clonotype was seen many times. The rearrangement uses TRBV20-1 and TRBJ2-7; possibly TRBD2 for D (5 bases). The CDR3 has 14 amino acids. Germline V CDR1 and CDR2: DFQATT, SNEGSKA (reference sequence). V shed 2 bases and J shed 3 bases, with 14 bases lying between them. Here the CDR3 DNA reads TGCAGTGCTAGAAATACGGACTCCTACTACGAGCAGTACTTC. Its translation: CSARNTDSYYEQYF.

This clonotype was counted many times. The junction departs from the called germline gene at one end, perhaps through a read error. The chain employs TRBV5-4 and TRBJ2-7; 7 nucleotides match TRBD1. This CDR3 region has 13 residues. The V gene's germline CDR1 is SGHNT and CDR2 YYREEE (reference sequence). The CDR3 DNA follows: TGTGCCGGCAGCTCAAGGGACAGCTACGAGCAGTACTTC. Its translation: CAGSSRDSYEQYF.

This clonotype was recorded many times. CDR3 in DNA: TGTGCCAGCAGTGCAAGCGGGGGGGCGTGGGAGCAGTTCTTC. It yields the protein CASSASGGAWEQFF. The chain uses TRBV12-3 or TRBV12-4 and TRBJ2-1; 10 positions match TRBD2. CDR3 length equals 14 residues. Losses at the gene ends were 5 bases for V and 10 bases for J; bases not matched to a gene: 8.

V usage is TRBV20-1 and J usage is TRBJ2-7, with D maybe TRBD1 (5 bases). Germline V lookup: CDR1 DFQATT, CDR2 SNEGSKA (reference sequence). The CDR3 contains 15 residues. The CDR3 nucleotides are TGCAGTGCTAGAAACGTAATAACAGGCGCCGGCGAGCAGTGCGTC. Encoded protein: CSARNVITGAGEQCV.

This clonotype was counted ten times or more. The chain carries TRBV5-1 and TRBJ1-5, with 10 bases identical to TRBD1. Germline CDR1 SGHRS, CDR2 YFSETQ. Germline trimming cut 3 bases from V and 6 bases from J; bases unmatched to any gene: 6. The CDR3 has 15 amino acids. CDR3 bases: TGCGCCAGCAGCTCGACAGGGGGCAGGGGTCAGCCCCAGCATTTT. This codes for CASSSTGGRGQPQHF.

The V gene is TRBV6-2 or TRBV6-3, the J gene TRBJ1-1, with D possibly being TRBD1 (5 bases). Germline assignment: CDR1 MNHEY and CDR2 SVGEGT. The V and J ends lost 0 bases and 4 bases respectively, with 15 bases between them. The CDR3 is 16 amino acids. Here the CDR3 DNA reads TGTGCCAGCAGTTACTCGAGTAGAGGGGTTTTCACTGAAGCTTTCTTT. The encoded protein is CASSYSSRGVFTEAFF.

As for this clonotype: A much larger clone differs by one base, so this may be a read error. The chain recombines TRBV6-1 with TRBJ1-4, with a possible D match to TRBD1 (6 bases). The CDR3 sequence is 17 residues long. Germline V gives CDR1 MNHNS, CDR2 SASEGT. As DNA, the CDR3 is TGTGCCTGCAGTGGCCCCCTCGGCGGGGGCTTTCATGAAAAACTGTTTTTT. This sequence encodes CACSGPLGGGFHEKLFF.

Only one count was recorded for this clonotype. Relative to the germline gene, one junction end is altered; a read error may explain this. The chain links TRBV7-2 to TRBJ1-4, with no clear D. Germline V gene lookup returns CDR1 SGHTA and CDR2 FQGNSA. This CDR3 region has 13 residues. CDR3 sequence: CASGLRTDEKLFF. CDR3 nucleotides: TGTGCCAGCGGCTTAAGGACGGATGAAAAACTGTTTTTT.

By sample fraction, this clonotype is medium-sized (0.01 to 0.1%). This chain connects TRBV29-1 to TRBJ2-7, with 7 positions matching TRBD2. The CDR3 is 15 amino acids. CDR1 and CDR2 (germline): SQVTM, ANQGSEA. V lost 1 base and J lost 1; bases outside the gene matches: 7. For the CDR3, the DNA is TGCAGCGTTGAAGCAAGCGGGACGGGATCCTACGAGCAGTACTTC. It yields the protein CSVEASGTGSYEQYF.

There are many counts of this clonotype. V gene TRBV30 combines with J gene TRBJ1-1; D may be TRBD1 (5 bases). CDR3 length: 13 residues. Germline assignment: CDR1 GTSNPN and CDR2 SVGIG (reference sequence). V was trimmed by 4 bases and J by 3 bases, leaving 12 bases between them. CDR3 in amino acids: CAWMGDRDTEAFF. CDR3 in DNA: TGTGCCTGGATGGGGGATAGAGACACTGAAGCTTTCTTT.

This clonotype was seen repeatedly, ten times or more. This sequence joins TRBV28 and TRBJ2-3; no clear D. This CDR3 spans 16 amino acids. V was trimmed by 5 bases and J by 0 bases, leaving 15 bases between them. The germline V gene has CDR1 MDHEN and CDR2 SYDVKM. The DNA for the CDR3 is TGTGCCAGCAGTCCCCCGCTGTGGGCTAGCACAGATACGCAGTATTTT. It specifies CASSPPLWASTDTQYF.

This clonotype was seen ten or more times. V gene TRBV7-2 combines with J gene TRBJ2-7, with no clear D. The CDR3 consists of 13 residues. Germline values: CDR1 SGHTA, CDR2 FQGNSA. Trimming shortened V by 8 bases and J by 4 bases, and 15 bases separated the two germline ends. The CDR3 sequence is CASGISGGYEQYF. The CDR3 DNA sequence: TGTGCCAGCGGGATCTCGGGCGGTTACGAGCAGTACTTC.

This clonotype was detected ten times or more. The V gene is TRBV20-1, the J gene TRBJ2-1; 8 nucleotides align to TRBD2. This CDR3 is built from 14 residues. V lost 6 bases, J lost 5 bases, and 9 bases stayed unmatched. Germline CDR1 and CDR2: DFQATT and SNEGSKA (reference sequence). Here the CDR3 DNA reads TGCAGTGCCCGTAACCCGGGACTAGACAATGAGCAGTTCTTC. Protein: CSARNPGLDNEQFF.